The present entry profiles one T cell receptor beta chain with its context. Its antigen is currently unknown. The germline V gene encodes CDR1 DFQATT and CDR2 SNEGSKA (reference sequence). The CDR3 contains 12 residues. The data were taken from a study of post-analysis software for immune sequencing data. Turning to the study itself: As for disease course, relapsing-remitting, secondary progressive and progressive-relapsing multiple sclerosis were all included.

Regarding the study as a whole: In patients, TRBV5-6, TRBV5-1 and TRBV20-1 belonged to roughly five TRBV segments found more frequently than in controls. When compared against controls, multiple sclerosis patients showed significantly lower normalized Chao1 diversity.

Unique molecular identifiers tagged the TCR beta cDNA libraries. The source material, roughly 0.9 to 11 million T cells, gave rise to roughly 0.5 million cDNA molecules. TCRdb analysed the PCR reads with MiXCR anew, one entry per CDR3 protein. The table has roughly 730,000 distinct CDR3 sequences, 30% seen once; the top ten hold roughly 0.57%. The TCR comes from a girl aged 5 to 17 with multiple sclerosis. The V call is TRBV20-1, the J call TRBJ2-3; 7 nucleotides line up with TRBD2. Sample: blood. The CDR3 loop is CRDAGGTDTQYF. DNA for the CDR3: TGCAGGGACGCGGGAGGCACAGATACGCAGTATTTT.